A single sample gave rise to the 3 T cell receptor beta chains below, sequenced in a study of cytomegalovirus exposure and HLA in healthy donors (dated by TCRdb to between 2016 and 2019). Library prep was done by the immunoSEQ multiplex PCR assay. Imported from immuneACCESS, the table was reduced by TCRdb to in-frame sequences with V and J called. These copies leave out some clones; in studies compared against another copy, an unresolved V gene accounts for under half, and the cause of the remainder is not known. The sample data list 80,000 to 90,000 clones, and approximately 96% of these were observed just once. Around 0.78% of the sample is taken by the ten largest. Sequenced material: PBMCs. Receptors originate from a man aged 18 to 29 in good health and CMV-seronegative.

This chain connects TRBV13 to TRBJ2-1; TRBD2 matches at 12 bases. Germline trimming cut 5 bases from V and 2 bases from J; bases unmatched to any gene: 4. Per the germline V gene, CDR1 is PRHDT and CDR2 is FYEKMQ (reference sequence). The CDR3 length is 16 residues. For the CDR3, the DNA is TGTGCCAGCAGCCCTCGACTAGCGGGAGCCTACAATGAGCAGTTCTTC. Its protein product is CASSPRLAGAYNEQFF. The whole variable domain, filled in from reference TRBV13 and TRBJ2-1, reads AAGVIQSPRHLIKEKRETATLKCYPIPRHDTVYWYQQGPGQDPQFLISFYEKMQSDKGSIPDRFSAQQFSDYHSELNMSSLELGDSALYFCASSPRLAGAYNEQFFGPGTRLTVL.

J is TRBJ1-1 and V is TRBV5-1; 7 bases agree with TRBD1. Looked up from germline, CDR1 is SGHRS and CDR2 is YFSETQ. Trimming cost V 4 bases and J 4 bases; bases outside gene matches: 10. The CDR3 spans 15 residues. This CDR3 is CASSRDRARGTEAFF. DNA of the CDR3: TGCGCCAGCAGCAGAGACAGGGCCCGGGGCACTGAAGCTTTCTTT.

V and J are TRBV7-9 and TRBJ2-1; D gene uncertain. CDR1 is SEHNR and CDR2 is FQNEAQ in the germline V gene (reference sequence). The CDR3 has 14 amino acids. V lost 4 bases, J lost 5 bases, and 12 bases lay in between. The CDR3 sequence is CASSSQQPNNEQFF. The CDR3 DNA follows: TGTGCCAGCAGCTCTCAACAACCCAACAATGAGCAGTTCTTC.